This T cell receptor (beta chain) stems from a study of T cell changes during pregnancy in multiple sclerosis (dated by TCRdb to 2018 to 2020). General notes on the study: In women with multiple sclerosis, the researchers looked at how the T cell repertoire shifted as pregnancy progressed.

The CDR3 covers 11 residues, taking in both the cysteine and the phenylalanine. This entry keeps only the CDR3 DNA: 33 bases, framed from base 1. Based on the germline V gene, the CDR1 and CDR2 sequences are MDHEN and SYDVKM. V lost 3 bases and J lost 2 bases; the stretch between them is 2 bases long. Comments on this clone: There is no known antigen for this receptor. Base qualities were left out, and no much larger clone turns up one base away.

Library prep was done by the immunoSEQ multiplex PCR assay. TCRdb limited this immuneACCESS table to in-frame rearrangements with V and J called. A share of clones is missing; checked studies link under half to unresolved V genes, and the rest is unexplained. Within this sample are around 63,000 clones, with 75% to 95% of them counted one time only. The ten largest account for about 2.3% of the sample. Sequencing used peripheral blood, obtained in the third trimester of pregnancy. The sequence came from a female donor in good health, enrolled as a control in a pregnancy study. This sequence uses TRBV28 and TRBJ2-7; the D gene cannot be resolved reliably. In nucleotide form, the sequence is TGTGCCAGCAGTTTCACCTACGAGCAGTACTTC. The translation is CASSFTYEQYF.